This T cell receptor beta chain comes out of a study of blood T cell repertoires in COVID-19. Study at large: Sites across the United States, Italy and Spain contributed samples from acute and convalescent COVID-19. T cells, B-cell-depleted T cells, or PBMCs supplied cDNA or gDNA.

Per the original data handling: It was from reference gene primer amplification that nucleated cell counts were estimated. Measured with immunoSEQ multiplex PCR; TCRdb has only the in-frame clones, and not every one. The V and J calls and the clone size are those of that table, but D and trimming were determined from the DNA. The sample contains under 170,000 clones, 87% of which appear only once. CDR3 length: 14 amino acids. CDR1 and CDR2 from the germline V gene are KGHSH and LQKENI. J was trimmed by 10 bases and V by 6 bases; bases with no gene match: 13. This clonotype originated in a woman aged 55-70 years with active or convalescent COVID-19. The sequenced sample consisted of peripheral blood. The rearrangement joins TRBV18 to TRBJ1-2; 8 nucleotides agree with TRBD1. The CDR3 loop is CASSVSGQGASYTF. The CDR3 DNA reads as TGTGCCAGCTCTGTCTCTGGGCAGGGGGCATCCTACACCTTC.